This T cell receptor (beta chain) derives from a study of control samples from healthy donors and cancer patients. TCRdb's copy holds only in-frame clones and misses some; the assay was immunoSEQ multiplex PCR. The data contain about 160,000 clones, roughly 93% of them singletons. This CDR3 has 15 residues. CDR1 SGHNT and CDR2 YENEEA come from the germline V gene. The V gene end was trimmed by 6 bases and the J gene end by 2 bases; junction bases not matched to a gene: 8. The chain links TRBV11-3 to TRBJ2-3, with 7 bases identical to TRBD2. This receptor was obtained from a man in his late teens or twenties in good health. The sample consisted of blood. CDR3 sequence (DNA): TGTGCCAGCAGTGCCGGGACTAAACTCACAGATACGCAGTATTTT. The encoded protein is CASSAGTKLTDTQYF.